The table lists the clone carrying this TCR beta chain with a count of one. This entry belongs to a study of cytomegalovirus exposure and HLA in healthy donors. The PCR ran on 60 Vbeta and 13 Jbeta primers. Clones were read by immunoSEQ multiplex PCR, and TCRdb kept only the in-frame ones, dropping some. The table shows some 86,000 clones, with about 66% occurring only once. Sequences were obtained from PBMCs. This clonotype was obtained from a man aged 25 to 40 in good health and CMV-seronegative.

CDR3 DNA: TGTGCCAGCAGCCCCACCGACAGCTACGAGCAGTACTTC. Its protein product is CASSPTDSYEQYF. The J gene is TRBJ2-7, the V gene TRBV7-9, with a weak D call TRBD1 (5 bases). The CDR3 spans 13 residues. Germline CDR1 and CDR2: SEHNR and FQNEAQ (reference sequence). Trimming left V 5 bases short and J 3 bases short, with 11 bases between.